Only one count was recorded for the clone carrying this TCR beta chain. The antigen is unknown. This specimen belongs to a study of Graves' ophthalmopathy and Graves' hyperthyroidism. Study outcomes and limitations: The majority of expanded thyroid clonotypes above 0.001 frequency also occurred in blood.

Trimming shortened V by 1 base and J by 7 bases, and 7 bases separated the two germline ends. This CDR3 has 12 residues. Germline values: CDR1 SGHTA, CDR2 FQGNSA. The authors amplified TCR beta CDR3 regions, and they did so from RNA transcripts for repertoire sequencing. First-round RT-PCR with HTBI primers preceded a second-round multiplex PCR. TCRdb analysed the multiplex PCR reads with MiXCR anew, one entry per CDR3 protein. The table records about 390,000 distinct CDR3 sequences, approximately 17% of them present only once. This TCR was recovered from an adult woman with stable Graves' hyperthyroidism. The chain carries TRBV7-2 and TRBJ1-2, with a possible D match to TRBD1 (5 bases). Sequenced material: peripheral blood. In DNA, the CDR3 is TGTGCCAGCAGCTTAGTCGGGGCTGGCTACACCTTC. Translation: CASSLVGAGYTF.